Listed below are T cell receptor beta chains from one sample, sequenced in a study of blood T cells in healthy people across ages. Using its own MiXCR run on the 5' RACE reads, TCRdb lists one record per CDR3 protein. The sample lists 1.5 million to 2 million distinct CDR3 sequences, about 35% occurring once. The source material was blood. The source of these receptors is a woman aged 25 to 39 in good health. CDR3s include the opening cysteine and the closing phenylalanine or tryptophan. The D gene is left open where the match is weak. Where a row states a size, it is once, few, many or the class of an expanded clone; other rows omit it.

>TRBV6-1|TRBD2|.|TRBJ2-7
TGTGCCAGCAGGGGCGGGGGAACCTCCTACGAGCAGTACTTC
CASRGGGTSYEQYF
>TRBV20-1|TRBD2|few|TRBJ2-1
TGCAGTGCTAGAGCCGCTAAAAGAGCCGTAGGGACTAGCTCAGCCTACAATGAGCAGTTCTTC
CSARAAKRAVGTSSAYNEQFF
>TRBV1|.|.|TRBJ2-7
TGCACCAGCAGCCACCCCGGGACTAGCGGGAAGTACGAGCAGTACTTC
CTSSHPGTSGKYEQYF
>TRBV20-1|TRBD2|few|TRBJ2-5
TGCAGTGCTGTGATCGGGAGGGCCTTGGAGACCCAGTACTTC
CSAVIGRALETQYF
>TRBV6-1|TRBD1|few|TRBJ2-3
TGTGCCAGCAGTGGAGCCGGGACAGGGAGACACTTCGGGGATACGCAGTATTTT
CASSGAGTGRHFGDTQYF
>TRBV2|.|.|TRBJ2-3
TGTGCCAGCAGTGAAGGTCGCAGCACAGATACGCAGTATTTT
CASSEGRSTDTQYF
>TRBV9|.|.|TRBJ1-1
TGTGCCAGCAGCGCCGACAGGACTGATAACACTGAAGCTTTCTTT
CASSADRTDNTEAFF
>TRBV5-1|.|.|TRBJ2-3
TGCGCCAGCAGCTGGGGTCAAGCGGCCGAAGATACGCAGTATTTT
CASSWGQAAEDTQYF
>TRBV4-1|.|.|TRBJ1-1
TGCGCCAGCAGCCAAGCAGGGGTAAGCACTGAAGCTTTCTTT
CASSQAGVSTEAFF
>TRBV12-3/TRBV12-4|.|few|TRBJ2-1
TGTGCCAGCAGCCGTAAGGGCCAAGGGGAGCAGTTCTTC
CASSRKGQGEQFF
>TRBV29-1|TRBD1|.|TRBJ1-1
TGCAGCGTTGTACCGGGACAGCCTGAAGCTTTCTTT
CSVVPGQPEAFF
>TRBV27|.|.|TRBJ2-7
TGTGCCAGCAGTTGGGCGAAAAAGGGTTACGAGCAGTACTTC
CASSWAKKGYEQYF
>TRBV4-1|.|few|TRBJ2-1
TGCGCCAGCAGCCAAGAGGGTGGAGGGGCCTACAATGAGCAGTTCTTC
CASSQEGGGAYNEQFF
>TRBV30|.|.|TRBJ1-2
TGTGCCTGGGGTATCACAGGGCTGTATGGCTACACCTTC
CAWGITGLYGYTF
>TRBV29-1|.|many|TRBJ2-1
TGCAGCGTGGCAATCTATGGGGCCTTCAATGAGCAGTTCTTC
CSVAIYGAFNEQFF
>TRBV12-3/TRBV12-4|TRBD2|.|TRBJ2-1
TGTGCCGGCAGTCTAGGTGGGGGACTAGTGAACAATGAGCAGTTCTTC
CAGSLGGGLVNNEQFF
>TRBV6-1|TRBD1|once|TRBJ1-2
TGTGCCAGCAGTGAAGTGACAGGGGGCAACTATGGCTACACCTTC
CASSEVTGGNYGYTF